The present T cell receptor (beta chain) was sequenced within a study of blood T cell repertoires in COVID-19. Study-wide context: Sources were T cells, B-cell-depleted T cells, or PBMCs; the material itself was cDNA or gDNA.

Sequencing used immunoSEQ multiplex PCR; TCRdb keeps in-frame clones, though not all of them. The repertoire consists of 130,000 or so clones, with roughly four fifths occurring once and the leading ten covering under 14%. CDR1 is KGHSH, CDR2 LQKENI, per germline. V was clipped by 6 bases and J by 4 bases, with 7 bases between them. The CDR3 has 13 residues. This clone was found a few times. This clonotype was sampled from a human donor in a cohort sampled during active COVID-19. Sequencing input: peripheral blood. The chain uses TRBV18 and TRBJ1-6; no firm D call. CDR3 coding DNA: TGTGCCAGCTCGAACAGTTATAATTCACCCCTCCACTTT. This codes for CASSNSYNSPLHF.